This T cell receptor beta chain comes out of a study of CD8 T cells in ankylosing spondylitis. Each CDR3 protein is one row after TCRdb ran MiXCR on the 5' RACE reads. The table includes hundreds of thousands of distinct CDR3 sequences, approximately 17% detected once. Between the trimmed V and J ends, which lost 4 bases and 0 bases, there was a span of 7 bases. The CDR3 has 15 amino acids. The germline V gene encodes CDR1 MNHNS and CDR2 SASEGT. Broader study findings: Seemingly distinctive of ankylosing spondylitis blood was a TCR beta motif formed by eight highly homologous variants.

Turning to this clonotype: The antigen is unknown.

The sequenced material came from blood, either unsorted or a sorted T cell fraction (not recorded which). This rearrangement joins TRBV6-1 to TRBJ2-6; D unresolved. This sequence was found in a male donor with ankylosing spondylitis. The CDR3: CASSVEISGANVLTF. Here the CDR3 DNA reads TGTGCCAGCAGTGTGGAGATCTCTGGGGCCAACGTCCTGACTTTC.